Presented here are 26 T cell receptor beta chains from one specimen sequenced in a study of T-cell reconstitution after alpha-beta-depleted transplantation in children. The library targeted TCRbeta and was prepared with unique molecular identifiers. Using its own MiXCR run on the PCR reads, TCRdb lists one record per CDR3 protein. This table has hundreds of thousands of distinct CDR3 sequences, 10% to 13% appearing once. The source was PBMCs from the stem cell graft donor, collected from the stem cell graft. These receptors were taken from a human donor who donated a stem cell graft to a child with acute myeloid leukemia.

This clonotype was seen at least ten times. This chain uses TRBV27 with TRBJ1-1, with 9 bases that match TRBD1. The CDR3 length is 16 residues. The V gene's germline CDR1 is MNHEY and CDR2 SMNVEV (reference sequence). V dropped 4 bases and J dropped 3; count of bases not matched to a gene: 9. The CDR3 DNA is TGTGCCAGCAGTTACGGACAGGGGATTACCCACACTGAAGCTTTCTTT. Residues: CASSYGQGITHTEAFF.

In its sample, this clonotype was seen many times. The chain has TRBV3-1 and TRBJ1-6, with 11 positions matching TRBD1. J was trimmed by 8 bases and V by 4 bases; bases with no gene match: 1. Germline CDR1 and CDR2: LGHDT and YNNKEL (reference sequence). The CDR3 contains 14 residues. This CDR3 reads CASSRTGGYSPLHF. In DNA, the CDR3 is TGTGCCAGCAGCCGGACAGGGGGCTATTCACCCCTCCACTTT.

This clonotype showed up many times. The genes are TRBV10-3 and TRBJ2-1; 8 bases align to TRBD2. Trimming cost V 4 bases and J 6 bases; bases outside gene matches: 5. The CDR3 covers 14 residues. Germline CDR1 reads ENHRY; CDR2 reads SYGVKD. CDR3 sequence (DNA): TGTGCCATCAGTGCTAGCCGGGAGGGCAATGAGCAGTTCTTC. Protein: CAISASREGNEQFF.

This chain's CDR3 is CASSFGGRGEQFF. CDR3 nucleotide sequence: TGTGCCAGCAGTTTCGGCGGGAGGGGTGAGCAGTTCTTC. The gene calls are TRBV27 and TRBJ2-1; 9 bases agree with TRBD2. This CDR3 has 13 residues. Trimming at V came to 3 bases and at J to 9 bases, leaving 3 bases not matched to a gene. Germline V lookup: CDR1 MNHEY, CDR2 SMNVEV (reference sequence).

There are a few counts of this clonotype. J is TRBJ2-1 and V is TRBV4-2, with D perhaps matching TRBD2 (6 bases). V was shortened by 2 bases and J by 7 bases, with 12 bases between the two germline ends. Per germline, CDR1 LGHNA and CDR2 YNFKEQ. This CDR3 contains 14 residues. The CDR3 sequence is CASSQPGVRNEQFF. The CDR3 bases are TGTGCCAGCAGCCAACCGGGAGTGAGGAATGAGCAGTTCTTC.

This clonotype was recorded a few times. The V gene is TRBV5-1, the J gene TRBJ2-3; 10 bases line up with TRBD2. With 2 bases clipped from V and 6 bases from J, the junction kept 6 bases outside the gene matches. CDR3 length: 15 residues. Germline CDR1 and CDR2: SGHRS and YFSETQ. The CDR3 sequence: CASSFGLAGVDTQYF. CDR3 bases: TGCGCCAGCAGCTTCGGGCTAGCGGGAGTGGATACGCAGTATTTT.

The chain carries TRBV12-3 or TRBV12-4 and TRBJ1-1; perhaps TRBD1 as D (5 bases). CDR3 length: 16 amino acids. Trimming took off 1 base at V and 5 bases at J, with 17 bases between the two ends. This CDR3 is CASSLGLGGSWTEAFF. CDR3 coding DNA: TGTGCCAGCAGTTTAGGTCTCGGGGGTTCGTGGACTGAAGCTTTCTTT.

The chain couples TRBV16 to TRBJ2-7, with 11 bases identical to TRBD2. The CDR3 contains 15 residues. Trimming cost V 2 bases and J 3 bases; bases outside gene matches: 3. Germline loops: CDR1 KGHSY, CDR2 FQNENV. The CDR3 is CASSQPSGGSYEQYF. The CDR3 bases are TGTGCCAGCAGCCAACCTAGCGGGGGGAGCTACGAGCAGTACTTC.

This clonotype turned up a few times. V is TRBV20-1 and J is TRBJ2-2; a possible D gene is TRBD2 (7 bases). Germline CDR1 reads DFQATT; CDR2 reads SNEGSKA (reference sequence). This CDR3 comprises 16 residues. V lost 3 bases and J lost 0, with 14 bases in between. CDR3 nucleotides: TGCAGTGCTAGTGAGGGGGGGAACTCGAACACCGGGGAGCTGTTTTTT. Translated, it gives CSASEGGNSNTGELFF.

This CDR3 is CSAWGAGGETQYF. In DNA, the CDR3 is TGCAGTGCGTGGGGAGCGGGAGGAGAGACCCAGTACTTC. The rearrangement joins TRBV20-1 to TRBJ2-5; TRBD2 matches 9 bases. Trimming cost V 6 bases and J 4 bases; bases outside gene matches: 6. The CDR3 contains 13 residues. Germline-derived CDR1 and CDR2 are DFQATT and SNEGSKA (reference sequence).

The sample holds a few counts of this clonotype. This chain joins TRBV7-8 and TRBJ2-7; 14 nucleotides agree with TRBD2. The CDR3 spans 15 residues. Germline V gene data show CDR1 as SGHVS and CDR2 as FQNEAQ. The V and J ends lost 10 bases and 3 bases, in that order; junction bases with no gene match: 8. The CDR3 here is CATGLAGGSFYEQYF. The CDR3 DNA reads as TGTGCCACAGGACTAGCGGGAGGTTCCTTCTACGAGCAGTACTTC.

The sample holds many counts of this clonotype. This chain uses TRBV29-1 with TRBJ1-1; D is uncertain. The CDR3 has 12 residues. Trimming stripped 4 bases from V and 5 bases from J, with 11 bases between. CDR1 and CDR2 from the germline V gene are SQVTM and ANQGSEA. The CDR3 loop is CSVVSGWTEAFF. CDR3 nucleotide sequence: TGCAGCGTTGTATCCGGATGGACTGAAGCTTTCTTT.

The table lists this clonotype with a few counts. This chain uses TRBV18 with TRBJ2-7; 10 bases line up with TRBD1. The CDR3 runs to 15 residues. Germline loops: CDR1 KGHSH, CDR2 LQKENI. With V trimmed by 0 bases and J by 4 bases, 3 bases remained unmatched. The CDR3 protein is CASSPPGTGDYEQYF. CDR3 DNA sequence: TGTGCCAGCTCACCACCGGGGACAGGGGATTACGAGCAGTACTTC.

This clonotype has only a few counts. The V call is TRBV7-9, the J call TRBJ2-1, with TRBD2 matching 13 bases. CDR3 length: 17 amino acids. V shed 5 bases, J shed 1 base, and the junction held 5 bases outside the gene matches. CDR1 is SEHNR, CDR2 FQNEAQ, per germline (reference sequence). DNA of the CDR3: TGTGCCAGCAGCCAAGGACTAGCGGGGGTATCCTACAATGAGCAGTTCTTC. It encodes CASSQGLAGVSYNEQFF.

This clonotype occurred many times. The J gene is TRBJ2-3, the V gene TRBV12-3 or TRBV12-4, with D hard to call. The CDR3 is 13 residues long. Trimming removed 6 bases from V and 2 bases from J, with 9 bases in between. CDR3 sequence reads: CASRIRYTDTQYF. Here the CDR3 DNA reads TGTGCCAGCAGGATCCGATACACAGATACGCAGTATTTT.

This clonotype was counted a few times. The chain has TRBV3-1 and TRBJ2-5; maybe TRBD1 (6 bases). The CDR3 has 17 residues. Germline CDR1 reads LGHDT; CDR2 reads YNNKEL (reference sequence). V lost 3 bases and J lost 5, with 22 bases in between. For the CDR3, the DNA is TGTGCCAGCAGCCATAGTCCCGAGGGGGATTGGGGTGAGACCCAGTACTTC. Its translation: CASSHSPEGDWGETQYF.

The chain has TRBV7-8 and TRBJ2-5; 7 positions match TRBD2. Trimming cost V 2 bases and J 3 bases; bases outside gene matches: 9. This CDR3 region has 16 residues. Germline V gene data show CDR1 as SGHVS and CDR2 as FQNEAQ. The CDR3 sequence: CASSLTGGRGEETQYF. In DNA, the CDR3 is TGTGCCAGCAGCTTAACCGGCGGGAGAGGAGAAGAGACCCAGTACTTC.

This clonotype was found a few times. The chain employs TRBV9 and TRBJ1-5; TRBD1 matches at 10 bases. The J segment lost 6 bases and the V segment lost 2 bases, leaving 8 bases of the junction unmatched. This CDR3 spans 16 amino acids. Germline assignment: CDR1 SGDLS and CDR2 YYNGEE. CDR3 in DNA: TGTGCCAGCAGCGTCGGACAGGGGGGCGGCAGTCAGCCCCAGCATTTT. Translating gives CASSVGQGGGSQPQHF.

At least ten counts were recorded for this clonotype. The J gene is TRBJ2-3, the V gene TRBV3-1; the match to TRBD2 covers 7 bases. V lost 0 bases, J lost 0 bases, and 3 bases stayed unmatched. This CDR3 contains 16 residues. In germline, CDR1 is LGHDT, CDR2 YNNKEL (reference sequence). The CDR3 nucleotides are TGTGCCAGCAGCCAAGATGGGACTACTAGCACAGATACGCAGTATTTT. Protein: CASSQDGTTSTDTQYF.

Ten or more counts support this clonotype. This chain connects TRBV5-1 to TRBJ2-3; D ambiguous. Trimming cost V 0 bases and J 1 base, with 6 bases left between them. The CDR3 covers 14 residues. CDR1 and CDR2 (germline): SGHRS, YFSETQ. The CDR3, as DNA: TGCGCCAGCAGCTTGGACGGACGCACAGATACGCAGTATTTT. This encodes CASSLDGRTDTQYF.

In nucleotides, the CDR3 is TGTGCCAGCGGGCGGGAGAGGCGATCAGATACGCAGTATTTT. Translated, it gives CASGRERRSDTQYF. V gene TRBV7-2 combines with J gene TRBJ2-3; 7 positions agree with TRBD2. CDR1 and CDR2 from the germline V gene are SGHTA and FQGNSA. After removal of 8 bases from V and 4 bases from J, the junction contained 9 bases not matched to a gene. There are 14 residues in the CDR3.

In this sample, this clonotype turned up many times. The chain links TRBV28 to TRBJ2-1, with TRBD2 identical over 13 bases. This CDR3 has 16 residues. Trimming at V came to 5 bases and at J to 4 bases, leaving 5 bases not matched to a gene. Looked up from germline, CDR1 is MDHEN and CDR2 is SYDVKM. The CDR3 region is CASSPWTSGGYNEQFF. CDR3 coding DNA: TGTGCCAGCAGTCCCTGGACTAGCGGGGGATACAATGAGCAGTTCTTC.

A few counts support this clonotype. The gene calls are TRBV24-1 and TRBJ2-5, with D possibly being TRBD2 (7 bases). Germline V gene data show CDR1 as KGHDR and CDR2 as SFDVKD. V was clipped by 2 bases and J by 2 bases, with 14 bases between them. The CDR3 loop spans 16 amino acids. The CDR3 bases are TGTGCCACCAGTGATTCAAGGGGGGGGAGGCAAGAGACCCAGTACTTC. Translating gives CATSDSRGGRQETQYF.

This clonotype has ten or more counts. The V call is TRBV7-2, the J call TRBJ2-7; unclear D gene. Germline V lookup: CDR1 SGHTA, CDR2 FQGNSA. The CDR3 is made up of 13 amino acids. V lost 5 bases, J lost 2 bases, and 10 bases lay in between. CDR3 region: CASSLQVTYEQYF. CDR3 DNA sequence: TGTGCCAGCAGCCTGCAGGTCACCTACGAGCAGTACTTC.

The CDR3 protein is CASRTTSGTSSYNEQFF. The DNA of the CDR3 is TGTGCCAGCAGGACGACTAGCGGGACCAGCTCCTACAATGAGCAGTTCTTC. This chain joins TRBV6-5 and TRBJ2-1; 11 bases align to TRBD2. This CDR3 is 17 amino acids long. After removal of 6 bases from V and 0 bases from J, the junction contained 7 bases not matched to a gene. Germline assignment: CDR1 MNHEY and CDR2 SVGAGI.

In its sample, this clonotype was seen a few times. The chain joins TRBV20-1 to TRBJ2-7; TRBD2 might be the D (5 bases). CDR1 and CDR2 (germline): DFQATT, SNEGSKA (reference sequence). V was clipped by 3 bases and J by 6 bases, with 12 bases between them. The CDR3 spans 12 residues. CDR3 protein: CSARRAGVEQYF. CDR3 DNA: TGCAGTGCTAGGCGGGCTGGGGTCGAGCAGTACTTC.